Shown below are 18 T cell receptor beta chains from a single sample sequenced in a study of shared clonotypes between healthy human individuals. This table comes from immunoSEQ multiplex PCR, and its TCRdb copy is limited to in-frame clones, with some not included. The sample carries 2.3 million or so clones, more than 85% recorded once. The sample taken for sequencing was naive CD4+ T cells from PBMCs. Subset denoted: CD45RA+ positively selected. The receptors come from a man between 18 and 35 years old in good health. Some clones in this sample may be carry-over from other donors' samples.

The chain employs TRBV6-6 and TRBJ1-1; 9 positions match TRBD1. After removal of 4 bases from V and 4 bases from J, the junction contained 7 bases not matched to a gene. Germline lookup yields CDR1 MNHNY and CDR2 SVGAGI (reference sequence). This CDR3 is 15 amino acids long. The CDR3 nucleotides read TGTGCCAGCAGTTCAACACAGGGGGCGAGCACTGAAGCTTTCTTT. It yields the protein CASSSTQGASTEAFF.

This sequence joins TRBV7-2 and TRBJ2-7; 10 positions agree with TRBD1. The CDR3 extends over 15 amino acids. Trimming removed 5 bases from V and 6 bases from J; junction bases left unmatched: 10. Germline CDR1 SGHTA, CDR2 FQGNSA. The CDR3 loop is CASSIPFGTGAEQYF. CDR3 nucleotides: TGTGCCAGCAGCATACCATTCGGGACAGGGGCCGAGCAGTACTTC.

As regards this clone: Other DNA sequences of this sample code for an identical CDR3. This chain uses TRBV11-3 with TRBJ2-3; a possible D gene is TRBD2 (6 bases). Germline lookup yields CDR1 SGHNT and CDR2 YENEEA. This CDR3 comprises 14 residues. With 5 bases removed from V and 6 bases from J, the gap between germline ends came to 15 bases. CDR3 DNA sequence: TGTGCCAGCAGCCTCGGGGGTGCGGGGGATACGCAGTATTTT. It encodes CASSLGGAGDTQYF. Supplemented by reference TRBV11-3 and TRBJ2-3, the full variable domain reads EAGVVQSPRYKIIEKKQPVAFWCNPISGHNTLYWYLQNLGQGPELLIRYENEEAVDDSQLPKDRFSAERLKGVDSTLKIQPAELGDSAVYLCASSLGGAGDTQYFGPGTRLTVL.

This rearrangement joins TRBV11-1 to TRBJ2-2; D gene ambiguous. CDR1 SGHAT and CDR2 FQDESV come from the germline V gene (reference sequence). This CDR3 contains 15 residues. V lost 1 base and J 1 base, leaving 7 bases between the germline ends. CDR3 sequence (DNA): TGTGCCAGCAGCTTAGTTCGGCAGAACACCGGGGAGCTGTTTTTT. Protein product: CASSLVRQNTGELFF.

The chain has TRBV29-1 and TRBJ2-5; the D gene is possibly TRBD1 (6 bases). Trimming took 7 bases from V and 5 from J, leaving 20 bases between them. The CDR3 runs 14 residues. From germline, CDR1 is SQVTM and CDR2 ANQGSEA. Here the CDR3 DNA reads TGCAGCGAAGCTCGGACAGATGTTCTTGAGACCCAGTACTTC. It yields the protein CSEARTDVLETQYF.

This rearrangement joins TRBV7-2 to TRBJ2-1; weak D call: TRBD2 (6 bases). Germline CDR1 and CDR2: SGHTA and FQGNSA. CDR3 length: 18 amino acids. Trimming pared 3 bases from V and 2 bases from J, leaving 20 bases between. The CDR3 nucleotides read TGTGCCAGCAGCTTCACGACCGCCGGGAGTCTAACCTACAATGAGCAGTTCTTC. Translated, it gives CASSFTTAGSLTYNEQFF.

The CDR3 protein is CAGLDSSGYTF. Here the CDR3 DNA reads TGTGCCGGACTAGACAGCAGTGGCTACACCTTC. V gene TRBV19 combines with J gene TRBJ1-2, with TRBD1 as a possible D gene (5 bases). CDR1 is LNHDA, CDR2 SQIVND, per germline (reference sequence). The V and J ends lost 11 bases and 7 bases respectively, with 14 bases between them. The CDR3 sequence is 11 residues long.

The J gene is TRBJ2-1, the V gene TRBV5-1; TRBD1 might be the D (5 bases). From germline, CDR1 is SGHRS and CDR2 YFSETQ. Trimming cost V 4 bases and J 4 bases, with 9 bases left between them. CDR3 length: 13 amino acids. CDR3 sequence: CASSPGQYNEQFF. The DNA of the CDR3 is TGCGCCAGCAGCCCTGGACAATACAATGAGCAGTTCTTC.

This chain uses TRBV7-8 with TRBJ2-1; 9 bases fit TRBD2. CDR1 is SGHVS, CDR2 FQNEAQ, per germline. This CDR3 is 15 amino acids long. J was trimmed by 4 bases and V by 1 base; bases with no gene match: 2. The CDR3 bases are TGTGCCAGCAGCTTAGGACTAGCGGAATACAATGAGCAGTTCTTC. Its translation: CASSLGLAEYNEQFF.

V usage is TRBV27 and J usage is TRBJ1-3, with a weak D call TRBD1 (6 bases). V was shortened by 3 bases and J by 4 bases, with 13 bases between the two germline ends. This CDR3 is 15 amino acids long. Germline CDR1 and CDR2: MNHEY and SMNVEV (reference sequence). CDR3 nucleotide sequence: TGTGCCAGCAGTTTTAACAGGGAAGGCGGAAACACCATATATTTT. Its translation is CASSFNREGGNTIYF.

Notes on this clone: Additional DNA sequences in this sample encode the identical CDR3. The rearrangement links TRBV6-1 to TRBJ2-1, with 8 bases identical to TRBD1. The CDR3 runs 13 residues. CDR1 and CDR2 from the germline V gene are MNHNS and SASEGT. V was pared by 7 bases and J by 3 bases, with 2 bases of the junction left unmatched. The CDR3 sequence: CASTDRGYNEQFF. In DNA, the CDR3 is TGTGCCAGCACCGACAGGGGCTACAATGAGCAGTTCTTC.

This rearrangement joins TRBV27 to TRBJ1-3, with 7 nucleotides matching TRBD1. From germline, CDR1 is MNHEY and CDR2 SMNVEV (reference sequence). The CDR3 sequence is 14 residues long. V lost 7 bases, J lost 0 bases, and 3 bases stayed unmatched. The CDR3 coding sequence is TGTGCCAGCAAGGACAGGATCTCTGGAAACACCATATATTTT. Its protein is CASKDRISGNTIYF.

The chain joins TRBV5-8 to TRBJ1-2, with D perhaps TRBD1 (5 bases). Germline-derived CDR1 and CDR2 are SGHTS and YDEGEE. The CDR3 is 15 amino acids. The V end lost 4 bases, the J end lost 4 bases, and 17 bases lay between the germline ends. In nucleotides, the CDR3 is TGTGCCAGCAGCCCCCTGGCGGGGGGGTTCTATGGCTACACCTTC. This gives the protein CASSPLAGGFYGYTF.

CDR3 sequence (DNA): TGTGCCAGCAGTTACTCCGGGGCAGTTCCCTACGAGCAGTACTTC. Translating it yields CASSYSGAVPYEQYF. V usage is TRBV6-6 and J usage is TRBJ2-7, with D tentatively TRBD1 or TRBD2 (5 bases each). This CDR3 comprises 15 residues. In germline, CDR1 is MNHNY, CDR2 SVGAGI (reference sequence). V was cut by 0 bases and J by 2 bases, with 11 bases left in between.

This clone was counted once. The chain couples TRBV7-9 to TRBJ1-1, with D possibly being TRBD1 (6 bases). The germline gives CDR1 SEHNR, CDR2 FQNEAQ (reference sequence). V lost 3 bases and J lost 0, with 14 bases in between. The CDR3 extends over 16 amino acids. DNA for the CDR3: TGTGCCAGCAGCTTTGACTTGGACAGTATGAACACTGAAGCTTTCTTT. The encoded protein is CASSFDLDSMNTEAFF.

The chain links TRBV2 to TRBJ2-1; the D gene is possibly TRBD2 (5 bases). V lost 8 bases, J lost 6 bases, and 14 bases lay in between. CDR1 and CDR2 from the germline V gene are SNHLY and FYNNEI. There are 13 residues in the CDR3. The chain's CDR3 is CASGWESVNEQFF. The CDR3 nucleotides read TGTGCCAGCGGGTGGGAGTCAGTCAATGAGCAGTTCTTC. The full variable domain, in which reference TRBV2 and TRBJ2-1 provide the parts outside the CDR3, is EPEVTQTPSHQVTQMGQEVILRCVPISNHLYFYWYRQILGQKVEFLVSFYNNEISEKSEIFDDQFSVERPDGSNFTLKIRSTKLEDSAMYFCASGWESVNEQFFGPGTRLTVL.

The chain joins TRBV4-3 to TRBJ2-3; TRBD1 or TRBD2 may be the D gene (7 bases each). The CDR3 is 20 residues long. Trimming shortened V by 4 bases and J by 0 bases, and 26 bases separated the two germline ends. The germline gives CDR1 LGHNA, CDR2 YSLEER. The CDR3 loop is CASSPSQGGGLLPSTDTQYF. The CDR3 DNA reads as TGCGCCAGCAGCCCGTCCCAGGGGGGGGGCTTACTCCCTAGCACAGATACGCAGTATTTT.

The V gene is TRBV29-1, the J gene TRBJ2-3; TRBD1 aligns across 8 bases. Looked up from germline, CDR1 is SQVTM and CDR2 is ANQGSEA. The ends lost 7 bases at V and 0 bases at J; junction bases unmatched: 6. The CDR3 loop spans 14 amino acids. The CDR3 DNA follows: TGCAGCGCCCGACAGGGGACGAGCACAGATACGCAGTATTTT. As protein: CSARQGTSTDTQYF.